The 11 T cell receptor beta chains below all came from one sample that was sequenced in a study of T cell repertoires in cytomegalovirus infection. TCRdb itself ran the reads through MiXCR, one entry per CDR3 protein. This table holds over 450,000 distinct CDR3 sequences, 11% found once. Sequencing was done on a sample of PBMCs. The receptors come from a human donor in good health (CMV status not recorded). Some clones in this sample may be carry-over from other donors' samples.

This clonotype was seen at least ten times. The CDR3 DNA is TGTGCCAGCAGCCCAGCGGTGGGCCAGCCCCAGCATTTT. It is translated as CASSPAVGQPQHF. The genes are TRBV7-6 and TRBJ1-5; the D is unclear. This CDR3 is 13 amino acids long. CDR1 and CDR2 (germline): SGHVS, FNYEAQ. Trimming took 5 bases from V and 7 from J, leaving 12 bases between them.

This clonotype was observed a few times. The chain employs TRBV29-1 and TRBJ1-1, with D maybe TRBD1 (6 bases). Trimming left V 1 base short and J 1 base short, with 10 bases between. The CDR3 totals 14 residues. Germline V gene sequence: CDR1 SQVTM, CDR2 ANQGSEA. CDR3 bases: TGCAGCGTTGAAGCTCCGGACAGGAACACTGAAGCTTTCTTT. This codes for CSVEAPDRNTEAFF.

The V call is TRBV11-2, the J call TRBJ2-3; no clear D. With 2 bases removed from V and 2 bases from J, the gap between germline ends came to 8 bases. The CDR3 totals 14 residues. Germline V gene lookup returns CDR1 SGHAT and CDR2 FQNNGV. CDR3 amino acids: CASSLRAITDTQYF. The CDR3 nucleotides read TGTGCCAGCAGCTTAAGGGCTATCACAGATACGCAGTATTTT.

This clonotype came up many times. The rearrangement links TRBV7-2 to TRBJ2-5, with 11 bases lining up with TRBD1. This CDR3 is built from 15 residues. The germline gives CDR1 SGHTA, CDR2 FQGNSA. Unmatched junction bases numbered 8, after V lost 4 bases and J lost 7 bases. In DNA form, the CDR3 reads TGTGCCAGCAGCTCGGAGGGGACAGGGGGAAGGACCCAGTACTTC. Translation: CASSSEGTGGRTQYF.

This chain uses TRBV14 with TRBJ1-4; D unclear. The CDR3 spans 10 residues. The V gene lost 6 bases and the J gene lost 14 bases, with 10 bases spanning the gap. Germline V CDR1 and CDR2: SGHDN, FVKESK. CDR3 nucleotides: TGTGCCAGCAGAAGGGAGGCGCTGTTTTTT. Translating gives CASRREALFF.

The V call is TRBV27, the J call TRBJ1-1, with D maybe TRBD1 (5 bases). This CDR3 region has 15 residues. Deletions cut 4 bases from V and 0 bases from J, with 12 bases between. Germline CDR1 and CDR2: MNHEY and SMNVEV (reference sequence). The CDR3 region is CASSWGRDLNTEAFF. CDR3 nucleotide sequence: TGTGCCAGCAGTTGGGGGAGGGACCTGAACACTGAAGCTTTCTTT.

This clonotype was counted ten times or more. V gene TRBV7-3 combines with J gene TRBJ2-1, with D maybe TRBD2 (6 bases). The CDR3 is 17 amino acids. Trimming removed 2 bases from V and 5 bases from J, with 19 bases in between. Per the germline V gene, CDR1 is SGHTA and CDR2 is FQGTGA. The CDR3 nucleotides read TGTGCCAGCAGCTTATTGGTGTGGGGGGAGCCCAACAATGAGCAGTTCTTC. Amino acid sequence: CASSLLVWGEPNNEQFF.

Note on this clonotype: This clone may be a read error of a much larger clone one base away. V gene TRBV15 combines with J gene TRBJ1-5, with D possibly being TRBD1 (6 bases). V gave up 5 bases and J gave up 7 bases, with 12 bases separating them. Germline V gene sequence: CDR1 LNHNV, CDR2 YYDKDF (reference sequence). The length of the CDR3 is 13 residues. The CDR3 DNA is TGTGCCACCAGCGGTGACGGGGGCCAGCCCCAGCATTTT. It encodes CATSGDGGQPQHF. The full variable domain, with the rest looked up from reference TRBV15 and TRBJ1-5, is DAMVIQNPRYQVTQFGKPVTLSCSQTLNHNVMYWYQQKSSQAPKLLFHYYDKDFNNEADTPDNFQSRRPNTSFCFLDIRSPGLGDTAMYLCATSGDGGQPQHFGDGTRLSIL.

This clonotype was recorded many times. The rearrangement links TRBV20-1 to TRBJ1-1, with 7 bases aligning to TRBD1. Trimming cost V 3 bases and J 4 bases; bases outside gene matches: 5. The CDR3 totals 13 residues. The V gene's germline CDR1 is DFQATT and CDR2 SNEGSKA (reference sequence). The CDR3 DNA follows: TGCAGTGCTAGGCCCACAGGGGCCACTGAAGCTTTCTTT. Protein: CSARPTGATEAFF.

This clonotype was counted between two and nine times. The chain employs TRBV20-1 and TRBJ1-2; D is uncertain. The length of the CDR3 is 14 residues. Between the trimmed V and J ends, which lost 0 bases and 5 bases, there was a span of 13 bases. Germline V gene data show CDR1 as DFQATT and CDR2 as SNEGSKA (reference sequence). The CDR3 loop reads CSAREVRWPYGYTF. The CDR3, as DNA: TGCAGTGCTAGAGAGGTGCGCTGGCCTTATGGCTACACCTTC.

This clonotype was seen ten or more times. This chain connects TRBV7-9 to TRBJ2-1; 8 nucleotides line up with TRBD1. CDR3 length equals 16 residues. Per germline, CDR1 SEHNR and CDR2 FQNEAQ (reference sequence). With V trimmed by 2 bases and J by 8 bases, 11 bases remained unmatched. The CDR3 nucleotides are TGTGCCAGCAGCTTATATACGGACAGGGAAGCGGATGAGCAGTTCTTC. Translating it yields CASSLYTDREADEQFF.